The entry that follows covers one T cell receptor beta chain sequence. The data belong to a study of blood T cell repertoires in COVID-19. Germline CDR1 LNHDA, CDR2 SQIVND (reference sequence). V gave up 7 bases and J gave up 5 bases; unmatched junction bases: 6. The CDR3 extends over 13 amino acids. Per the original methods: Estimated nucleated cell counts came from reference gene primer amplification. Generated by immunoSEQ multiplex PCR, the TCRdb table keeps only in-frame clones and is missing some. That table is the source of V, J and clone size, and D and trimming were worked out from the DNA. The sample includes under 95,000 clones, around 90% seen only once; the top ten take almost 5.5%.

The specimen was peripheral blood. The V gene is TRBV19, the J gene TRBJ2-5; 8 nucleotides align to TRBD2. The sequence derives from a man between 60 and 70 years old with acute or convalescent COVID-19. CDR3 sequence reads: CASTGGDGETQYF. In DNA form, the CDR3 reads TGTGCCAGTACGGGAGGGGACGGGGAGACCCAGTACTTC.